This T cell receptor (beta chain) was captured by sequencing in a study of radiation and T cells in renal cell carcinoma. Findings and caveats of the study: Top tumor clonotypes rose in blood 2 weeks post-radiation, then contracted.

The sample's time point: blood 2 weeks post-SBRT. The sample's treatment: 15 Gy SBRT to primary tumor, nephrectomy 4 weeks later. This renal cell carcinoma was of the clear cell type. A remark on this clone: As yet, its antigen is unknown.

Measured with immunoSEQ multiplex PCR; TCRdb has only the in-frame clones, and not every one. In the table there are tens of thousands of clones, 86% of which are singletons. V trimming: 0 bases; J trimming: 9 bases; junction bases outside the gene matches: 4. Germline-derived CDR1 and CDR2 are SGHDT and YYEEEE. CDR3 length: 15 amino acids. Sequenced material: blood, taken from a patient whose treatment included radiotherapy and nephrectomy. The clonotype was recovered from a woman aged 45-65 years with renal cell carcinoma. This sequence joins TRBV5-6 and TRBJ1-6; 9 positions agree with TRBD1. CDR3 in DNA: TGTGCCAGCAGCTTGGCCGGGACAGGGAGTTCACCCCTCCACTTT. The encoded protein is CASSLAGTGSSPLHF.